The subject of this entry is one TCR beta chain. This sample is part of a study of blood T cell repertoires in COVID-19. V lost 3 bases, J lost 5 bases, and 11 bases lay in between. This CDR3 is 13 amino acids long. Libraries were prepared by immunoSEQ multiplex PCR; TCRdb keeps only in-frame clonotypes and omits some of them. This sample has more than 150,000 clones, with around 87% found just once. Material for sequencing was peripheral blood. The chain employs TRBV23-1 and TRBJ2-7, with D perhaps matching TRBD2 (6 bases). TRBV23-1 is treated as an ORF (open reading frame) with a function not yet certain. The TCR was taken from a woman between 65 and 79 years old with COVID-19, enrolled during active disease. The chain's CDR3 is CASSQTTGDEQYF. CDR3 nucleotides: TGCGCCAGCAGTCAGACTACGGGGGACGAGCAGTACTTC.